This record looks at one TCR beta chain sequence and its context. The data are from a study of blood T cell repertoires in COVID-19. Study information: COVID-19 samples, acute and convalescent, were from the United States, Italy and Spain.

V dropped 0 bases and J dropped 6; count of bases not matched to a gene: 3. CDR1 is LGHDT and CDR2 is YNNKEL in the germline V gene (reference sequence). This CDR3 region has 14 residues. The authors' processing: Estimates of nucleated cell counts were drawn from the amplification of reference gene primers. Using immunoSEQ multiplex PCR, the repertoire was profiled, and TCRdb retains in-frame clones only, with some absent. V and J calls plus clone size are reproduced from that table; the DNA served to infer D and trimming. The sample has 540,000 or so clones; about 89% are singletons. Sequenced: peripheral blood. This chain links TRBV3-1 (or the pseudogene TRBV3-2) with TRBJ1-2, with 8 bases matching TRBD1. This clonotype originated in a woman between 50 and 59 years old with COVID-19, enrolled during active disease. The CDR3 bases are TGTGCCAGCAGCCAAGAGACAGGGGCGGATGGCTACACCTTC. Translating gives CASSQETGADGYTF.